The 32 T cell receptor beta chains below were found in one sample sequenced in a study of cytomegalovirus exposure and HLA in healthy donors. 13 Jbeta primers and 60 Vbeta primers were used for the PCR. Libraries were prepared by immunoSEQ multiplex PCR; TCRdb keeps only in-frame clonotypes and omits some of them. This table has 160,000 or so clones, approximately 82% appearing once. Sequenced sample: PBMCs. These receptors all come from a woman in her 50s in good health and CMV-seropositive.

This clone appeared once. The chain has TRBV7-2 and TRBJ1-6; TRBD1 aligns across 7 bases. V lost 1 base to trimming and J lost 8 bases; unmatched junction nucleotides: 5. The CDR3 consists of 15 residues. The germline gives CDR1 SGHTA, CDR2 FQGNSA. The CDR3 spells CASSLEQGEHSPLHF. In nucleotides, the CDR3 is TGTGCCAGCAGCTTAGAGCAGGGGGAACATTCACCCCTCCACTTT. The variable domain in full, with the rest retrieved from reference TRBV7-2 and TRBJ1-6, is GAGVSQSPSNKVTEKGKDVELRCDPISGHTALYWYRQSLGQGLEFLIYFQGNSAPDKSGLPSDRFSAERTGGSVSTLTIQRTQQEDSAVYLCASSLEQGEHSPLHFGNGTRLTVT.

This clone was observed a single time. J is TRBJ2-3 and V is TRBV28, with TRBD2 identical over 8 bases. Germline V gives CDR1 MDHEN, CDR2 SYDVKM. This CDR3 is 18 amino acids long. V lost 1 base to trimming and J lost 2 bases; unmatched junction nucleotides: 11. The CDR3 nucleotides read TGTGCCAGCAGTTTATCCGCCATTAGCGGGGCCTACACAGATACGCAGTATTTT. Protein product: CASSLSAISGAYTDTQYF.

This chain links TRBV19 with TRBJ1-1, with 7 bases fitting TRBD1. V lost 3 bases, J lost 1 base, and 8 bases stayed unmatched. The CDR3 runs to 16 residues. Germline V gene data show CDR1 as LNHDA and CDR2 as SQIVND (reference sequence). CDR3 residues: CASSMIGTATNTEAFF. In nucleotides, the CDR3 is TGTGCCAGTAGTATGATAGGGACAGCGACGAACACTGAAGCTTTCTTT.

The CDR3 protein is CASSAPGTNEQFF. The CDR3 region has the DNA TGTGCCAGCAGCGCCCCCGGGACTAATGAGCAGTTCTTC. The chain uses TRBV9 and TRBJ2-1; possible D gene TRBD2, 6 bases. This CDR3 is 13 amino acids long. Trimming removed 3 bases at V and 7 bases at J, with 11 bases between. CDR1 and CDR2 from the germline V gene are SGDLS and YYNGEE.

A note on this clone: A read error may produce the germline difference seen at one junction end. This same CDR3 is encoded by further DNA sequences in the sample. The chain has TRBV27 and TRBJ1-1; TRBD1 aligns across 9 bases. The CDR3 contains 12 residues. The germline gives CDR1 MNHEY, CDR2 SMNVEV (reference sequence). CDR3 amino acids: CASYRGLTEAFF. For the CDR3, the DNA is TGTGCCAGCTACAGGGGGCTGACTGAAGCCTTCTTT.

This rearrangement joins TRBV30 to TRBJ1-1, with a weak D call TRBD1 (5 bases). Germline CDR1 GTSNPN, CDR2 SVGIG (reference sequence). V was shortened by 2 bases and J by 7 bases, with 14 bases between the two germline ends. CDR3 length: 13 residues. This CDR3 reads CAWSPPGGIEAFF. CDR3 bases: TGTGCCTGGAGTCCCCCGGGGGGGATTGAAGCTTTCTTT.

This sequence joins TRBV7-9 and TRBJ2-3, with 8 bases matching TRBD1. Unmatched junction bases numbered 7, after V lost 5 bases and J lost 3 bases. CDR1 SEHNR and CDR2 FQNEAQ come from the germline V gene (reference sequence). This CDR3 has 15 residues. The chain's CDR3 is CASSGSGGRTDTQYF. In nucleotides, the CDR3 is TGTGCCAGCAGCGGCTCAGGGGGCAGGACAGATACGCAGTATTTT.

In its sample, this clone was seen a few times. Other DNA variants within this sample encode the same CDR3. This chain uses TRBV5-1 with TRBJ1-5; TRBD1 might be the D (6 bases). Germline V gives CDR1 SGHRS, CDR2 YFSETQ. V was pared by 4 bases and J by 4 bases, with 12 bases between. The CDR3 spans 14 residues. Here the CDR3 reads CASSEGGGNQPQHF. The DNA of the CDR3 is TGCGCCAGCAGCGAAGGGGGAGGGAATCAGCCCCAGCATTTT.

This clone came up a few times. The chain has TRBV6-1 and TRBJ1-3, with no clear D. CDR1 MNHNS and CDR2 SASEGT come from the germline V gene. The V gene lost 2 bases and the J gene lost 5 bases, with 4 bases spanning the gap. The CDR3 totals 12 residues. In DNA form, the CDR3 reads TGTGCCAGCAGTGAACACAGAAACACCATATATTTT. As protein: CASSEHRNTIYF.

The CDR3, as DNA: TGTGCCAGCAGCTTGGGGGGGGATCAGCCCCAGCATTTT. Translation gives CASSLGGDQPQHF. The V and J genes are TRBV5-6 and TRBJ1-5; D is perhaps TRBD1 (5 bases). Germline CDR1 reads SGHDT; CDR2 reads YYEEEE. V was pared by 0 bases and J by 5 bases, with 6 bases between. The CDR3 is made up of 13 amino acids.

The chain is built from TRBV10-1 and TRBJ1-6; D unresolved. The V gene lost 4 bases and the J gene lost 10 bases, with 11 bases spanning the gap. Germline CDR1 WNHNN, CDR2 SYGVQD (reference sequence). The length of the CDR3 is 13 residues. In nucleotides, the CDR3 is TGCGCCAGCAGTGCGGCAGAGGGATCACCCCTCCACTTT. It translates to CASSAAEGSPLHF.

The CDR3 loop reads CASSLGGQGESHEQYF. The CDR3 DNA sequence: TGTGCCAGCAGCTTAGGGGGACAGGGAGAATCCCACGAGCAGTACTTC. This sequence joins TRBV9 and TRBJ2-7, with TRBD1 identical over 9 bases. V gave up 4 bases and J gave up 5 bases; unmatched junction bases: 13. Germline loops: CDR1 SGDLS, CDR2 YYNGEE. This CDR3 has 16 residues.

The chain couples TRBV5-1 to TRBJ2-7; 9 positions match TRBD1. This CDR3 spans 14 amino acids. CDR1 is SGHRS, CDR2 YFSETQ, per germline. The J segment lost 5 bases and the V segment lost 4 bases, leaving 7 bases of the junction unmatched. CDR3 loop: CASSAGTGNHEQYF. For the CDR3, the DNA is TGCGCCAGCAGCGCCGGGACAGGGAACCACGAGCAGTACTTC.

The chain employs TRBV2 and TRBJ2-7; TRBD2 agrees at 7 bases. The CDR3 extends over 15 amino acids. Germline-derived CDR1 and CDR2 are SNHLY and FYNNEI. V was clipped by 5 bases and J by 2 bases; unmatched bases: 9. Written as DNA, the CDR3 is TGTGCCAGCAGTCTTTGGGGGGGTGCAACCTACGAGCAGTACTTC. Protein sequence: CASSLWGGATYEQYF. Full variable domain (missing parts from reference TRBV2 and TRBJ2-7): EPEVTQTPSHQVTQMGQEVILRCVPISNHLYFYWYRQILGQKVEFLVSFYNNEISEKSEIFDDQFSVERPDGSNFTLKIRSTKLEDSAMYFCASSLWGGATYEQYFGPGTRLTVT.

The V gene is TRBV4-3, the J gene TRBJ1-4; D is perhaps TRBD1 (5 bases). Germline CDR1 reads LGHNA; CDR2 reads YSLEER. This CDR3 is 17 amino acids long. V lost 0 bases to trimming and J lost 3 bases, with 14 bases between them. CDR3 amino acids: CASSQDRSGRPNEKLFF. CDR3 DNA: TGCGCCAGCAGCCAAGATAGGTCAGGGAGGCCTAATGAAAAACTGTTTTTT.

This chain joins TRBV15 and TRBJ2-7, with TRBD1 matching over 8 bases. Germline-derived CDR1 and CDR2 are LNHNV and YYDKDF (reference sequence). The CDR3 extends over 14 amino acids. J lost 6 bases, V lost 5 bases, and 9 bases had no gene match. The CDR3 loop is CATSHPTGEVEQYF. The DNA for the CDR3 is TGTGCCACCAGCCACCCGACAGGGGAAGTCGAGCAGTACTTC.

This chain joins TRBV6-4 and TRBJ2-7; 11 nucleotides align to TRBD1. This CDR3 is built from 15 residues. Germline CDR1 MRHNA, CDR2 SNTAGT. The J segment lost 5 bases and the V segment lost 1 base, leaving 4 bases of the junction unmatched. The CDR3 DNA follows: TGTGCCAGCAGTGACTTCGGGACAGGGGGGAACGAGCAGTACTTC. This codes for CASSDFGTGGNEQYF.

As concerns this clone: Different DNA sequences within this sample yield the same CDR3. The chain recombines TRBV7-2 with TRBJ2-3; possibly TRBD2 for D (6 bases). Looked up from germline, CDR1 is SGHTA and CDR2 is FQGNSA. The CDR3 has 13 residues. Trimming pared 5 bases from V and 5 bases from J, leaving 11 bases between. The CDR3 loop reads CASSETRRDTQYF. In DNA, the CDR3 is TGTGCCAGCAGCGAGACTAGACGAGATACGCAGTATTTT.

This chain uses TRBV2 with TRBJ1-4, with TRBD1 identical over 7 bases. V dropped 6 bases and J dropped 4; count of bases not matched to a gene: 2. This CDR3 region has 13 residues. Per germline, CDR1 SNHLY and CDR2 FYNNEI. CDR3 bases: TGTGCCAGCAGAGGGACAGTTAATGAAAAACTGTTTTTT. It is translated as CASRGTVNEKLFF.

The rearrangement joins TRBV6-1 to TRBJ2-2; D unresolved. V was cut by 6 bases and J by 4 bases, with 9 bases left in between. The CDR3 totals 13 residues. From germline, CDR1 is MNHNS and CDR2 SASEGT. The CDR3: CASSVTGTGELFF. The CDR3, as DNA: TGTGCCAGCAGCGTAACGGGCACCGGGGAGCTGTTTTTT.

The chain links TRBV15 to TRBJ2-1, with 7 bases lining up with TRBD2. Trimming cost V 0 bases and J 9 bases; bases outside gene matches: 14. Germline CDR1 LNHNV, CDR2 YYDKDF (reference sequence). The CDR3 is 17 amino acids. Written as DNA, the CDR3 is TGTGCCACCAGCAGAGATCACATTGGGCGGGGGTCGGGTGAGCAGTTCTTC. This encodes CATSRDHIGRGSGEQFF.

The J gene is TRBJ1-1, the V gene TRBV18; D call uncertain. The V gene lost 3 bases and the J gene lost 5 bases, with 13 bases spanning the gap. CDR3 length: 14 amino acids. From germline, CDR1 is KGHSH and CDR2 LQKENI. The CDR3 is CASSPGEADTEAFF. The CDR3 DNA follows: TGTGCCAGCTCACCTGGGGAGGCAGATACTGAAGCTTTCTTT.

There are a few counts of this clone. The chain combines TRBV30 with TRBJ2-7; possibly TRBD2 for D (5 bases). Germline assignment: CDR1 GTSNPN and CDR2 SVGIG (reference sequence). The germline V and J ends were trimmed by 3 bases and 3 bases, with 12 bases remaining between them. The CDR3 spans 13 residues. CDR3 residues: CAWSRGKSYEQYF. CDR3 coding DNA: TGTGCCTGGAGCCGGGGAAAGAGCTACGAGCAGTACTTC. Variable domain in full (rest from reference TRBV30 and TRBJ2-7): SQTIHQWPATLVQPVGSPLSLECTVEGTSNPNLYWYRQAAGRGLQLLFYSVGIGQISSEVPQNLSASRPQDRQFILSSKKLLLSDSGFYLCAWSRGKSYEQYFGPGTRLTVT.

The count of this clone is one. The chain is built from TRBV5-1 and TRBJ2-7, with D unclear. The V and J ends lost 0 bases and 3 bases respectively, with 4 bases between them. The CDR3 length is 12 residues. CDR1 is SGHRS, CDR2 YFSETQ, per germline. CDR3 DNA: TGCGCCAGCAGCTTGGATTACTACGAGCAGTACTTC. Residues: CASSLDYYEQYF. Using reference TRBV5-1 and TRBJ2-7 for the parts outside the CDR3, the full variable domain is KAGVTQTPRYLIKTRGQQVTLSCSPISGHRSVSWYQQTPGQGLQFLFEYFSETQRNKGNFPGRFSGRQFSNSRSEMNVSTLELGDSALYLCASSLDYYEQYFGPGTRLTVT.

This rearrangement joins TRBV27 to TRBJ2-3, with D tentatively TRBD1 (6 bases). There are 16 residues in the CDR3. The V gene lost 4 bases and the J gene lost 1 base, with 15 bases spanning the gap. CDR1 and CDR2 from the germline V gene are MNHEY and SMNVEV (reference sequence). CDR3 bases: TGTGCCAGCAGTTCATGGACAGACCCTGGCACAGATACGCAGTATTTT. As protein: CASSSWTDPGTDTQYF.

This clone was seen only a few times. CDR3 sequence reads: CASRSPGTVYEQYF. The DNA of the CDR3 is TGTGCCAGCAGGAGCCCCGGGACAGTGTACGAGCAGTACTTC. The chain recombines TRBV2 with TRBJ2-7; 7 nucleotides match TRBD1. The V segment lost 6 bases and the J segment 4 bases; nucleotides outside the gene matches: 9. The germline V gene encodes CDR1 SNHLY and CDR2 FYNNEI. The CDR3 has 14 residues.

This chain uses TRBV7-9 with TRBJ1-1; 7 bases are shared with TRBD1. J was trimmed by 0 bases and V by 6 bases; bases with no gene match: 7. The germline CDR1 and CDR2 sequences are SEHNR and FQNEAQ (reference sequence). The CDR3 has 15 amino acids. The CDR3 reads CASRRGTALNTEAFF. In DNA form, the CDR3 reads TGTGCCAGCAGGAGGGGGACAGCCTTGAACACTGAAGCTTTCTTT.

Comments on this clone: Germline is not matched at one junction end, which may reflect a read error. J is TRBJ2-7 and V is TRBV6-6; D perhaps matches TRBD1 (7 bases). This CDR3 is 12 amino acids long. The germline V gene encodes CDR1 MNHNY and CDR2 SVGAGI (reference sequence). CDR3 protein: CASSPAGGFVNF. CDR3 DNA sequence: TGTGCCAGCAGTCCCGCAGGGGGGTTTGTGAACTTC.

This chain joins TRBV4-3 and TRBJ2-7; D perhaps matches TRBD1 (5 bases). V gave up 1 base and J gave up 2 bases, with 12 bases separating them. CDR3 size: 15 residues. Per the germline V gene, CDR1 is LGHNA and CDR2 is YSLEER. The CDR3, as DNA: TGCGCCAGCAGCCAAGGGGCCAGGGTAGCCTACGAGCAGTACTTC. Residues: CASSQGARVAYEQYF.

This clone is a singleton in its sample. This rearrangement joins TRBV18 to TRBJ2-7; D is perhaps TRBD2 (6 bases). Germline V gene sequence: CDR1 KGHSH, CDR2 LQKENI. The V gene lost 3 bases and the J gene lost 4 bases, with 16 bases spanning the gap. This CDR3 is built from 15 residues. CDR3: CASSPGGGLRYEQYF. CDR3 DNA: TGTGCCAGCTCACCTGGCGGAGGGCTGAGATACGAGCAGTACTTC.

This clone was seen a few times. This chain uses TRBV6-5 with TRBJ2-1; tentative D call: TRBD2 (7 bases). The CDR3 covers 12 residues. Germline lookup yields CDR1 MNHEY and CDR2 SVGAGI. V lost 8 bases and J 6 bases, leaving 11 bases between the germline ends. The CDR3: CASGGAFNEQFF. The CDR3, as DNA: TGTGCCAGCGGGGGGGCCTTCAATGAGCAGTTCTTC.

The CDR3 here is CASSQGSAGDYNEQFF. CDR3 sequence (DNA): TGCGCCAGCAGCCAGGGGTCCGCGGGGGATTACAATGAGCAGTTCTTC. This rearrangement joins TRBV4-1 to TRBJ2-1, with 7 positions matching TRBD2. This CDR3 has 16 amino acids. Germline loops: CDR1 MGHRA, CDR2 YSYEKL. Unmatched junction bases numbered 9, after V lost 3 bases and J lost 4 bases.